The sequence of this T cell receptor beta chain was determined in a study of post-analysis software for immune sequencing data (dated by TCRdb to 2014 to 2015). The study in broad terms: Relapsing-remitting, secondary progressive and progressive-relapsing multiple sclerosis were recorded as disease courses, and subtype annotation was lacking for some patients. The multiple sclerosis patient repertoires were compared with approximately 11 previously published healthy control repertoires from donors aged 6 to 25 years. A subset of samples was prepared in parallel using single-end sample barcoding, then pooled and co-amplified after Illumina adapter ligation.

Results and caveats for the whole study, not just this receptor: Compared with controls, multiple sclerosis patients had significantly lower normalized Chao1 diversity, a finding suggesting substantial peripheral T-cell clonal expansion. The control group was slightly older than the multiple sclerosis patient group. Strong co-clustering of samples prepared in the same batch was shown by direct clustering with F measure, prompting a batch-effect correction. Patients showed significantly higher frequencies than controls for several TRBV segments, among them TRBV5-6, TRBV5-1 and TRBV20-1.

Library preparation used PCR. Reads for this sample came from an Illumina HiSeq 2500. To reduce PCR and sequencing biases, unique molecular identifiers were incorporated into the TCR beta cDNA libraries. Every 1 to 10 million input T cells yielded approximately 500,000 cDNA molecules, meaning each molecule approximated one T cell. The patient libraries were prepared and sequenced using the same protocol as the earlier healthy control dataset. Samples belonging to the same batch were prepared together, multiplexed and sequenced on a shared HiSeq lane. The source study handled its data this way. MIGEC handled the raw barcoded reads, throwing out single-read molecular identifier groups before consensus assembly and CDR3 extraction. VDJtools was used for post-analysis of the clonotype tables, and diversity was normalized by down-sampling every dataset to the size of the smallest sample. In repertoire overlap clustering, CDR3 amino acid sequences, but not nucleotide sequences, were matched to correct batch-related cross-sample contamination. TCRdb applied fastp at Q25 and MiXCR to the public reads, then kept only in-frame beta chains. One record per CDR3 amino acid sequence lists the most common genes and DNA. TCRdb's processing, not the authors' own work, is the source of the V and J calls. This sample comprises approximately 260,000 distinct CDR3 sequences, 36% of them detected only once. The biggest ten clones account for around 4.7% of the sample.

Looking up the germline V gene (reference sequence) yields CDR1 DFQATT and CDR2 SNEGSKA. Including the terminal cysteine and phenylalanine, the CDR3 comprises 14 residues. Only the CDR3 portion is preserved as DNA: 42 bases, with reading frame beginning at the first base. The V end gives up 6 bases and the J end 4 bases, leaving 6 bases in the junction not matched to a gene. TCR beta repertoires were profiled from peripheral blood of 13 young patients with multiple sclerosis to demonstrate the VDJtools post-analysis software. The patients with multiple sclerosis were children and adolescents between about 6 and 15 years of age. Turning to this clonotype: What antigen it recognizes has not been identified. No much larger clonotype is one base removed from it; base qualities were not supplied.

The clonotype comes from a girl between 10 and 17 years old with multiple sclerosis. The sequence links TRBV20-1 to TRBJ2-1; 10 bases in the junction line up with TRBD2. Sequencing was done on a sample of blood. The CDR3: CSAYRTSGYNEQFF. The sequenced DNA is TGCAGTGCATACCGGACTAGCGGTTACAATGAGCAGTTCTTC.